The 10 T cell receptor beta chains presented below share a single source sample, sequenced in a study of spatial heterogeneity in lung cancer. Their target antigens are unknown. Study-level findings and limits: Expanded alpha and beta TCR counts within tumors tracked tumor mutation counts.

Time point reported: sample taken at primary tumor resection. TCRdb re-derived calls from the 5' RACE reads in MiXCR, one entry per CDR3 protein. The data contain about 100,000 distinct CDR3 sequences, under 4.5% of them seen just once; the ten biggest clones take up 21%. The source material was lung tumor tissue, sampled at surgery. The source of these receptors is a male donor with early-stage non-small cell lung cancer.

Ten or more counts support this clonotype. V is TRBV2 and J is TRBJ2-3; unclear D gene. The CDR3 extends over 14 amino acids. Germline values: CDR1 SNHLY, CDR2 FYNNEI. The V end was cut by 1 base, the J end by 2 bases, with 7 bases between. The CDR3 coding sequence is TGTGCCAGCAGTGAAGGCGGTCACACAGATACGCAGTATTTT. This gives the protein CASSEGGHTDTQYF.

This clonotype was observed many times. The J gene is TRBJ1-1, the V gene TRBV4-2; D uncertain. The V gene's germline CDR1 is LGHNA and CDR2 YNFKEQ. The V end lost 0 bases, the J end lost 10 bases, and 15 bases lay between the germline ends. The CDR3 contains 14 residues. The CDR3 spells CASSQEGRDFAAFF. The DNA of the CDR3 is TGTGCCAGCAGCCAAGAGGGCCGGGATTTCGCAGCTTTCTTT.

This clonotype has only a few counts. The chain uses TRBV6-2 or TRBV6-3 and TRBJ1-1; the D is unclear. The CDR3 length is 13 residues. With 7 bases removed from V and 5 bases from J, the gap between germline ends came to 14 bases. The germline CDR1 and CDR2 sequences are MNHEY and SVGEGT. CDR3: CASTPPRGTEAFF. In nucleotides, the CDR3 is TGTGCCAGCACCCCCCCACGGGGTACTGAAGCTTTCTTT.

This clonotype was recorded many times. The chain employs TRBV28 and TRBJ1-1; D might be TRBD1 (5 bases). Germline values: CDR1 MDHEN, CDR2 SYDVKM. The CDR3 spans 14 residues. V lost 8 bases and J 4 bases, leaving 17 bases between the germline ends. CDR3 in amino acids: CASGRPSGGTEAFF. The CDR3 bases are TGTGCCAGCGGCCGTCCTAGCGGGGGCACTGAAGCTTTCTTT.

This clonotype was seen at least ten times. The chain carries TRBV5-1 and TRBJ2-1, with D unclear. The CDR3 is made up of 13 amino acids. V dropped 0 bases and J dropped 8 bases, with 9 bases sitting between them. CDR1 is SGHRS, CDR2 YFSETQ, per germline. CDR3 sequence: CASSLEISDEQFF. The CDR3 DNA sequence: TGCGCCAGCAGCTTGGAAATCTCCGATGAGCAGTTCTTC.

This clonotype was detected a few times. J is TRBJ2-7 and V is TRBV27; 7 bases are shared with TRBD2. With 8 bases clipped from V and 6 bases from J, the junction kept 7 bases outside the gene matches. The V gene's germline CDR1 is MNHEY and CDR2 SMNVEV (reference sequence). The CDR3 runs to 12 residues. CDR3 sequence: CASRGSDLEQYF. DNA of the CDR3: TGTGCCAGCCGCGGGAGTGACCTCGAGCAGTACTTC.

This clonotype was observed at least ten times. CDR3 bases: TGTGCCAGCAGCCCCCGGGCAGGGGGCAATCAGCCCCAGCATTTT. This encodes CASSPRAGGNQPQHF. The rearrangement uses TRBV2 and TRBJ1-5; D may be TRBD1 (6 bases). The V and J ends lost 6 bases and 2 bases respectively, with 14 bases between them. Germline V CDR1 and CDR2: SNHLY, FYNNEI. CDR3 length equals 15 residues.

There are many counts of this clonotype. J is TRBJ1-5 and V is TRBV12-3 or TRBV12-4, with 7 positions matching TRBD1. The CDR3 loop spans 17 amino acids. The ends lost 1 base at V and 3 bases at J; junction bases unmatched: 9. The CDR3 nucleotides are TGTGCCAGCAGTTTAGGCCGGGGGACAGTTTACAATCAGCCCCAGCATTTT. Encoded protein: CASSLGRGTVYNQPQHF.

The sample holds a few counts of this clonotype. The chain links TRBV2 to TRBJ1-2; the match to TRBD1 covers 9 bases. Germline CDR1 SNHLY, CDR2 FYNNEI. The J segment lost 5 bases and the V segment lost 4 bases, leaving 8 bases of the junction unmatched. This CDR3 region has 15 residues. CDR3 bases: TGTGCCAGCAGTGGGCCACAGGGGGCAGATTATGGCTACACCTTC. Translation gives CASSGPQGADYGYTF.

This clonotype was found many times. The chain has TRBV12-3 or TRBV12-4 and TRBJ2-3; 11 bases fit TRBD1. Germline trimming cut 3 bases from V and 4 bases from J; bases unmatched to any gene: 9. The CDR3 totals 17 residues. CDR3 loop: CASSFTPGTGGADTQYF. The CDR3 DNA is TGTGCCAGCAGTTTTACCCCCGGGACAGGGGGGGCAGATACGCAGTATTTT.